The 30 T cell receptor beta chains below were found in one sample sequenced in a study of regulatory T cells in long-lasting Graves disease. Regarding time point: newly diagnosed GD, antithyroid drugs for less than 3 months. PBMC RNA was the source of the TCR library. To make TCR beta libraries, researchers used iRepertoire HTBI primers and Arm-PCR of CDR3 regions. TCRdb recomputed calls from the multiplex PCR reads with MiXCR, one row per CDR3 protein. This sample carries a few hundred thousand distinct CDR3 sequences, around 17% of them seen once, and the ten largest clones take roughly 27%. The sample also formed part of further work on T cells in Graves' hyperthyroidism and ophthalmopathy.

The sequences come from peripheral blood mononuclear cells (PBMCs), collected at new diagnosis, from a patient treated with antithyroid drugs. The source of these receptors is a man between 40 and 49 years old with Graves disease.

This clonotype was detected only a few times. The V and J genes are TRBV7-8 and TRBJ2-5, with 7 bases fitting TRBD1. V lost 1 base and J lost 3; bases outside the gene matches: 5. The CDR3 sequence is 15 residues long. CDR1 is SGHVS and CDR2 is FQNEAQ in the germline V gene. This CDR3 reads CASSLDTGTEETQYF. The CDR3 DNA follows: TGTGCCAGCAGCTTAGACACCGGGACAGAAGAGACCCAGTACTTC.

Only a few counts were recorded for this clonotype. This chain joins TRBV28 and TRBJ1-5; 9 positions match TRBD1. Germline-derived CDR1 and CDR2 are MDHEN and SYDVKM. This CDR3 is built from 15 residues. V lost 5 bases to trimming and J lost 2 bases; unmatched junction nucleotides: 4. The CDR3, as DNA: TGTGCCAGCAGTAAAACAGGGGGCGGCAATCAGCCCCAGCATTTT. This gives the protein CASSKTGGGNQPQHF.

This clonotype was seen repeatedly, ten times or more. CDR3 DNA sequence: TGTGCCAGCAGCCTGTCCGACAGGGTTGAAACAGATACGCAGTATTTT. It codes for CASSLSDRVETDTQYF. This rearrangement joins TRBV3-1 to TRBJ2-3, with 7 bases aligning to TRBD1. The CDR3 has 16 amino acids. With V trimmed by 4 bases and J by 3 bases, 10 bases remained unmatched. CDR1 LGHDT and CDR2 YNNKEL come from the germline V gene (reference sequence).

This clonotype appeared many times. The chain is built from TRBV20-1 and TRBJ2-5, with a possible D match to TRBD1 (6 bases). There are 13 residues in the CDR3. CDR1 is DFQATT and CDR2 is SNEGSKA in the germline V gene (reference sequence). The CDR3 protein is CRALGTLLETQYF. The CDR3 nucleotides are TGCAGGGCCCTAGGGACATTACTGGAGACCCAGTACTTC.

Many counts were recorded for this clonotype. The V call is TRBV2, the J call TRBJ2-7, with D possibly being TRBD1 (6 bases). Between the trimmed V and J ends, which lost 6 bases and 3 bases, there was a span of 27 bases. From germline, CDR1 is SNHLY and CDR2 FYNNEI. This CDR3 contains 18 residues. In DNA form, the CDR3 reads TGTGCCAGCAGCGACGCAGACCGGATTCCGGGACACCTCTACGAGCAGTACTTC. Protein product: CASSDADRIPGHLYEQYF. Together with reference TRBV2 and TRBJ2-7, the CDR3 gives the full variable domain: EPEVTQTPSHQVTQMGQEVILRCVPISNHLYFYWYRQILGQKVEFLVSFYNNEISEKSEIFDDQFSVERPDGSNFTLKIRSTKLEDSAMYFCASSDADRIPGHLYEQYFGPGTRLTVT.

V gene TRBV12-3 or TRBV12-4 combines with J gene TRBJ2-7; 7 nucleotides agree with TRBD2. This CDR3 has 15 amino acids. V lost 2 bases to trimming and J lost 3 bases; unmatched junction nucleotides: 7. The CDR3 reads CASSLYGGVLYEQYF. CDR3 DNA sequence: TGTGCCAGCAGTTTATATGGGGGGGTTCTCTACGAGCAGTACTTC.

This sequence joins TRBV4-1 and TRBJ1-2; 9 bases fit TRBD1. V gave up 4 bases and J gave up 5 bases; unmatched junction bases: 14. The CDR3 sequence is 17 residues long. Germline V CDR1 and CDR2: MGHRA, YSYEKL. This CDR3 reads CASSPRTGVTPGYGYTF. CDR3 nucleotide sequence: TGCGCCAGCAGCCCCCGGACAGGGGTTACCCCAGGGTATGGCTACACCTTC.

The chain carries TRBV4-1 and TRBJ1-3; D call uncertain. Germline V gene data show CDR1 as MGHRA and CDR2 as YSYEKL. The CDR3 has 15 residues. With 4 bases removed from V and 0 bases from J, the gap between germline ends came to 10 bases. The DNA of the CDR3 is TGCGCCAGCAGCCCTGGGCCTCACTCTGGAAACACCATATATTTT. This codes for CASSPGPHSGNTIYF.

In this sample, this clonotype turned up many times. This chain's CDR3 is CASSSDPGGQPQHF. The CDR3 DNA is TGTGCCAGCAGCTCGGACCCGGGCGGTCAGCCCCAGCATTTT. The rearrangement links TRBV7-8 to TRBJ1-5; no reliable D call. V gave up 4 bases and J gave up 6 bases, with 13 bases separating them. The CDR3 totals 14 residues. CDR1 SGHVS and CDR2 FQNEAQ come from the germline V gene. Based on the CDR3 plus reference TRBV7-8 and TRBJ1-5, the full variable domain is GAGVSQSPRYKVAKRGQDVALRCDPISGHVSLFWYQQALGQGPEFLTYFQNEAQLDKSGLPSDRFFAERPEGSVSTLKIQRTQQEDSAVYLCASSSDPGGQPQHFGDGTRLSIL.

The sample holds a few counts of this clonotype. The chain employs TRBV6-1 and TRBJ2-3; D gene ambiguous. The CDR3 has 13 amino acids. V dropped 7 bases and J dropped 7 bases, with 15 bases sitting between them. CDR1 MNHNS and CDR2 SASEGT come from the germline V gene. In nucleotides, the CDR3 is TGTGCCAGCACCCTGTCAATCCGGTATACGCAGTATTTT. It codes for CASTLSIRYTQYF.

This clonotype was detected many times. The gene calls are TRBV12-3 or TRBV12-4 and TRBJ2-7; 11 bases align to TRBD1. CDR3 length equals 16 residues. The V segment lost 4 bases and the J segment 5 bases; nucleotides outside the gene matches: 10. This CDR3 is CASSSRGQGATHEQYF. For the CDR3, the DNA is TGTGCCAGCAGTTCTCGAGGACAGGGGGCAACCCACGAGCAGTACTTC.

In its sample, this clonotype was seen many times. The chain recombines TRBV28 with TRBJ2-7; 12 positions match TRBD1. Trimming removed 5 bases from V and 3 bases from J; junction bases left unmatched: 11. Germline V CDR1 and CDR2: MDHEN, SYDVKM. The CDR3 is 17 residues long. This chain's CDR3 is CASSPSGTGGSFYEQYF. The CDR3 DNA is TGTGCCAGCAGTCCCTCGGGGACAGGGGGCTCGTTCTACGAGCAGTACTTC.

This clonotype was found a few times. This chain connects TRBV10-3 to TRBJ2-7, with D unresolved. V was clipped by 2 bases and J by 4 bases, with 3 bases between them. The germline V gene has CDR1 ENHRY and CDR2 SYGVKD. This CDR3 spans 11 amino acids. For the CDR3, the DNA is TGTGCCATCAGTGAGAGGTACGAGCAGTACTTC. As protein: CAISERYEQYF.

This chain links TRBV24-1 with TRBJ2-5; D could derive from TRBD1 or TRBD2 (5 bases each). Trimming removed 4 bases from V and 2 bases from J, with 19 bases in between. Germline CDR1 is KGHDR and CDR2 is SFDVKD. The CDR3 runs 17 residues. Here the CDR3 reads CATSDPTGGPGQETQYF. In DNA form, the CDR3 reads TGTGCCACCAGTGACCCCACAGGAGGACCTGGGCAAGAGACCCAGTACTTC.

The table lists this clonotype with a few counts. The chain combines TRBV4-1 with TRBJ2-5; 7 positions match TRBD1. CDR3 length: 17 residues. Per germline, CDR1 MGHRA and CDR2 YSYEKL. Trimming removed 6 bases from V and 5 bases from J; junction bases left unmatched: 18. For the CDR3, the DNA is TGCGCCAGCAGGCAATCCAACCGACAGGGCGCGTGGGAGACCCAGTACTTC. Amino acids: CASRQSNRQGAWETQYF.

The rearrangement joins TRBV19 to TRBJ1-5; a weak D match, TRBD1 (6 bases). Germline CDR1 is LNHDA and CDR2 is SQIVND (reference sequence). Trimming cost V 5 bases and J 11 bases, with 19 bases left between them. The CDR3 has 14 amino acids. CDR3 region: CASSLPGDPGAQHF. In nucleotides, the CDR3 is TGTGCCAGTAGTCTCCCAGGGGACCCAGGGGCCCAGCATTTT.

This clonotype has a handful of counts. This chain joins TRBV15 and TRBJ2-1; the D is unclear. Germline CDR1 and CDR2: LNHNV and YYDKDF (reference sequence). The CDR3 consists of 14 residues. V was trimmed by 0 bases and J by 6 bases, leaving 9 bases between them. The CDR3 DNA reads TGTGCCACCAGCAGAGATAGAGGCCCCAATGAGCAGTTCTTC. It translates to CATSRDRGPNEQFF.

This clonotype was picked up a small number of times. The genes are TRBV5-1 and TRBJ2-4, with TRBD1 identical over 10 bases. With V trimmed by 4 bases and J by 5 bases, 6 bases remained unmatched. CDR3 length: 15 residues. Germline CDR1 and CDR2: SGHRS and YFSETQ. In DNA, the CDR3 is TGCGCCAGCAGCCCCGAGACAGGGGGCGAAAACATTCAGTACTTC. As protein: CASSPETGGENIQYF.

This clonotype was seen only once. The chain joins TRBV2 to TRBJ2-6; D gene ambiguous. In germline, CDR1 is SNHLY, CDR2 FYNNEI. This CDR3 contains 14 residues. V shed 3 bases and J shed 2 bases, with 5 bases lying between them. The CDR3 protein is CASSDLPGANVLTF. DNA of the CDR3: TGTGCCAGCAGTGATCTACCTGGGGCCAACGTCCTGACTTTC.

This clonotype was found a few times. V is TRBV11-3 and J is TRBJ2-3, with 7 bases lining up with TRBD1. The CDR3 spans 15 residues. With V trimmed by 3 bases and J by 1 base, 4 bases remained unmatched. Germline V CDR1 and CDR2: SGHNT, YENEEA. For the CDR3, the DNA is TGTGCCAGCAGCTTCTCCGGGACAGGCACAGATACGCAGTATTTT. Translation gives CASSFSGTGTDTQYF.

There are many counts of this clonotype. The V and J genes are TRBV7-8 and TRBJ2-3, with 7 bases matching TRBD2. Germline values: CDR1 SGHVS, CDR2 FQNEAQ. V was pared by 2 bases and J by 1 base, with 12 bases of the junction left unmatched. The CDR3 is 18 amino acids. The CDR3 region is CASSLSGAWSGGTDTQYF. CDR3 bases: TGTGCCAGCAGCTTAAGTGGGGCTTGGAGCGGGGGCACAGATACGCAGTATTTT.

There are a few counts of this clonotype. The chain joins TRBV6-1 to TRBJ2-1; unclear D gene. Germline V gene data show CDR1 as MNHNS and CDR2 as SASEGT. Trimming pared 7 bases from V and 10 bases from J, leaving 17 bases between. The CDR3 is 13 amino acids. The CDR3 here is CASTPLRFGEQFF. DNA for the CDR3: TGTGCCAGCACCCCCCTTCGGTTTGGAGAGCAGTTCTTC.

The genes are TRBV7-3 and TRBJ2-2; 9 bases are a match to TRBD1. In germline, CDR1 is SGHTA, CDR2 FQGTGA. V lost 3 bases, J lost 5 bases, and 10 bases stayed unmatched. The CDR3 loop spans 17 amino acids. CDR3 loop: CASSLLLTGGQTGELFF. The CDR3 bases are TGTGCCAGCAGCTTGCTTTTAACAGGGGGCCAGACCGGGGAGCTGTTTTTT.

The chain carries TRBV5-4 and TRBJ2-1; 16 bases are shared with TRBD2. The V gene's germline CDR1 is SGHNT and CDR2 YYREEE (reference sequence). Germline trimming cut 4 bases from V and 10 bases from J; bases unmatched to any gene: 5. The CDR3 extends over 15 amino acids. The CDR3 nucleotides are TGTGCCAGCAGCCAGGGACTAGCGGGGGGGCAGGAGCAGTTCTTC. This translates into CASSQGLAGGQEQFF.

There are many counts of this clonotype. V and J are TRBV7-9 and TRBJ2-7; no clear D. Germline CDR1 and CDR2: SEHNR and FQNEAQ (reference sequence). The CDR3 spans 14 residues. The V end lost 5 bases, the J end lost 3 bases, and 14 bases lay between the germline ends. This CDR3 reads CASSLIPWSYEQYF. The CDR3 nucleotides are TGTGCCAGCAGCCTTATTCCGTGGAGCTACGAGCAGTACTTC.

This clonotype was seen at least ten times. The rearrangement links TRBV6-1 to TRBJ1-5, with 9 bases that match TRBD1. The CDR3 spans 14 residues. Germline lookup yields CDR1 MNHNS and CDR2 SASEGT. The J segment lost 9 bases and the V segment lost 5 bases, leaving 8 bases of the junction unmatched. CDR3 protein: CASSRPGQGRPQHF. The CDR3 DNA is TGTGCCAGCAGTAGACCGGGACAGGGACGGCCCCAGCATTTT.

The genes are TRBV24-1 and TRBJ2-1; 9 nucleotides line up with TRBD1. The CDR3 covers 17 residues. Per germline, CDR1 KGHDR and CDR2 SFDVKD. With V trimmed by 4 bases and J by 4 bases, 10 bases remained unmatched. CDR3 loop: CATSEELPGQGYNEQFF. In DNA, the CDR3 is TGTGCCACCAGTGAGGAATTACCGGGACAGGGATACAATGAGCAGTTCTTC.

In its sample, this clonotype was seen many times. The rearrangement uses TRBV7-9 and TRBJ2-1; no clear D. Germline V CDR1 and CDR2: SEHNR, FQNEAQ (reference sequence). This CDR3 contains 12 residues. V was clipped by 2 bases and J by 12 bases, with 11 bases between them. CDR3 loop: CASSLRVMGQFF. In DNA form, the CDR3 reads TGTGCCAGCAGCTTACGGGTGATGGGGCAGTTCTTC.

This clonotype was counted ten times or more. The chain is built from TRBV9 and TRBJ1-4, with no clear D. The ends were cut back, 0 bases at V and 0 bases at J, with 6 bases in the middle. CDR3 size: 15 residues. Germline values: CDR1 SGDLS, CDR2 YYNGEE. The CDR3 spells CASSVDAATNEKLFF. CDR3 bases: TGTGCCAGCAGCGTAGATGCCGCAACTAATGAAAAACTGTTTTTT.

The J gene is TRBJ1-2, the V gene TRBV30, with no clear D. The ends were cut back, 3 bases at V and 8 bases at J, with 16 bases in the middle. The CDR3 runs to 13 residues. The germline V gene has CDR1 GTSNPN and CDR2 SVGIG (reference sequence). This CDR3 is CAWRNYAFGGYTF. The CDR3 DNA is TGTGCCTGGAGGAACTATGCTTTCGGCGGCTACACCTTC. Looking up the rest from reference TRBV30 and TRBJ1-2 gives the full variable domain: SQTIHQWPATLVQPVGSPLSLECTVEGTSNPNLYWYRQAAGRGLQLLFYSVGIGQISSEVPQNLSASRPQDRQFILSSKKLLLSDSGFYLCAWRNYAFGGYTFGSGTRLTVV.